This T cell receptor beta chain derives from a study of human T cells and chemical hapten exposure. Time point here: pre-sensitization, week 0. Treatment given: therapeutic diphenylcyclopropenone sensitization with weekly scalp DPC. Study results and caveats: Controls formed significantly fewer large CDR3 similarity clusters than expanded TCRs did.

Remarks on this clonotype: Its antigen is not known.

Trimming left V 1 base short and J 4 bases short, with 9 bases between. CDR1 and CDR2 from the germline V gene are DFQATT and SNEGSKA (reference sequence). This CDR3 spans 13 amino acids. TCRdb itself ran the RACE reads through MiXCR, one entry per CDR3 protein. The sample lists 40,000 or so distinct CDR3 sequences; roughly a tenth were seen once. The source material was whole blood, sampled in connection with sensitization to the hapten diphenylcyclopropenone (DPC). This TCR was sampled from a man aged 25-45 years with alopecia areata. Some clones in this sample may be carry-over from other donors' samples. The J gene is TRBJ2-3, the V gene TRBV20-1; no definite D call. CDR3: CSARGGVPDTQYF. The CDR3 nucleotides are TGCAGTGCTAGAGGTGGGGTCCCAGATACGCAGTATTTT.